These T cell receptor beta chains were read from a single sample in a study of cytomegalovirus exposure and HLA in healthy donors. Sequenced by immunoSEQ multiplex PCR; TCRdb stores in-frame clones only, minus some. The profile covers 150,000 to 190,000 clones, with 70% to 90% appearing a single time and roughly 2.3% taken by the ten largest. The sample taken for sequencing was PBMCs. The receptors originated from a woman in her late teens or twenties in good health and CMV-seronegative. The CDR3 runs from the conserved cysteine through the conserved F or W. Each record gives: V gene, CDR3 length, CDR3 protein.

v_gene: TRBV7-9
len: 17
CDR3aa: CASSSPPREGRTDTQYF

v_gene: TRBV7-2
len: 13
CDR3aa: CASSRTGVYEQYF

v_gene: TRBV11-2
len: 15
CDR3aa: CASSSDGGPAGEQFF

v_gene: TRBV6-5
len: 14
CDR3aa: CASSYREANYEQYF

v_gene: TRBV4-1
len: 15
CDR3aa: CASSPGIGTNEKLFF

v_gene: TRBV28
len: 16
CDR3aa: CASSRTPTVIQETQYF

v_gene: TRBV28
len: 17
CDR3aa: CASSPVQPGTSINEQFF

v_gene: TRBV11-2
len: 13
CDR3aa: CASSLVPQETQYF

v_gene: TRBV7-9
len: 15
CDR3aa: CASSGRGHVGYGYTF

v_gene: TRBV5-1
len: 17
CDR3aa: CASSRTGSGSTSYEQYF

v_gene: TRBV7-9
len: 17
CDR3aa: CASSTRTSGRFSDEQFF

v_gene: TRBV5-1
len: 13
CDR3aa: CASTSQGGGEAFF

v_gene: TRBV7-9
len: 17
CDR3aa: CASSLRGSPQGNTEAFF

v_gene: TRBV6-5
len: 16
CDR3aa: CASSLSPGTGANVLTF

v_gene: TRBV6-6
len: 11
CDR3aa: CAAGDSYEQYF

v_gene: TRBV27
len: 14
CDR3aa: CASSPGQGGQPQHF

v_gene: TRBV10-3
len: 15
CDR3aa: CAISGLAGGKETQYF

v_gene: TRBV6-1
len: 14
CDR3aa: CASRALTGSYGYTF

v_gene: TRBV29-1
len: 16
CDR3aa: CSVVGTSGGESDTQYF

v_gene: TRBV7-7
len: 18
CDR3aa: CASNPSRDRGFGANVLTF

v_gene: TRBV2
len: 13
CDR3aa: CASSTTRAYEQYF

v_gene: TRBV28
len: 16
CDR3aa: CASSPFGRGGQETQYF

v_gene: TRBV28
len: 16
CDR3aa: CASSPSLAGAAYEQYF

v_gene: TRBV23-1
len: 16
CDR3aa: CASSQPQGPPNQPQHF

v_gene: TRBV7-9
len: 17
CDR3aa: CASSLAIRRVSVKKLFF